The sequence of this TCR beta chain was determined in a study of blood T cell repertoires in COVID-19. Study at large: Acute and convalescent COVID-19 samples came from the United States, Italy and Spain. Sources were T cells, B-cell-depleted T cells, or PBMCs; the material itself was cDNA or gDNA.

This clone appeared once. Original processing methods: Amplified reference gene primers provided the basis for estimating nucleated cell counts. The method was immunoSEQ multiplex PCR; TCRdb's version includes in-frame clones alone and lacks a portion of them. V and J calls and clone size follow that table, whereas D and trimming were derived from the DNA. The repertoire holds approximately 99,000 clones, approximately 88% seen once, with 2.4% in the top ten. V gave up 2 bases and J gave up 3 bases; unmatched junction bases: 5. This CDR3 has 16 amino acids. Germline CDR1 and CDR2: LGHDT and YNNKEL (reference sequence).

Source material: peripheral blood. The receptor's source is a human donor in a cohort sampled during active COVID-19. The chain combines TRBV3-1 (or the pseudogene TRBV3-2) with TRBJ2-2, with 8 bases identical to TRBD1. The CDR3 region is CASSQPRQGYTGELFF. CDR3 DNA: TGTGCCAGCAGCCAACCCCGACAGGGGTACACCGGGGAGCTGTTTTTT.